The rows below give T cell receptor beta chains drawn from one sample of a study of shared clonotypes between healthy human individuals. The method was immunoSEQ multiplex PCR; TCRdb's version includes in-frame clones alone and lacks a portion of them. This table has around 1.5 million clones, 95% to 99% appearing once. Sequencing was carried out using naive CD4+ T cells sorted from blood. Receptors were obtained from a man aged 25 to 40 in good health. Both conserved end residues are part of each CDR3. The D gene is left open where the match is weak. Rows give clone size only sometimes, using once, few, many, or a class for an expanded clone.

CDR3aa | CDR3nt | j_gene | d_gene | v_gene | abundance
CAWSLGSQEKLFF | TGTGCCTGGAGCTTAGGATCGCAGGAAAAACTGTTTTTT | TRBJ1-4 | - | TRBV30 | once
CASSAGLDRGYHEQYF | TGTGCCAGCAGCGCGGGATTGGACAGGGGGTACCACGAGCAGTACTTC | TRBJ2-7 | TRBD1 | TRBV11-2 | -
CAISGTRTDQPQHF | TGTGCCATCAGTGGGACAAGAACAGATCAGCCCCAGCATTTT | TRBJ1-5 | - | TRBV10-3 | -
CASSIWGTQETQYF | TGTGCCAGTAGTATCTGGGGGACCCAAGAGACCCAGTACTTC | TRBJ2-5 | - | TRBV19 | -
CASSLRQGALNTEAFF | TGCGCCAGCAGCTTACGACAGGGGGCCTTGAACACTGAAGCTTTCTTT | TRBJ1-1 | TRBD1 | TRBV5-1 | -
CASSNRGLTYNEQFF | TGTGCCAGCAGTAATAGGGGTCTAACCTACAATGAGCAGTTCTTC | TRBJ2-1 | - | TRBV6-1 | -
CASTARGSSYNEQFF | TGCGCCAGCACCGCGCGGGGAAGCTCCTACAATGAGCAGTTCTTC | TRBJ2-1 | - | TRBV10-2 | -
CASSRGTSGTAYEQYF | TGTGCCAGCAGTCGTGGGACTAGCGGGACAGCCTACGAGCAGTACTTC | TRBJ2-7 | TRBD2 | TRBV7-6 | -
CASSSAGGSSNQPQHF | TGCGCCAGCAGCTCAGCCGGAGGATCTAGCAATCAGCCCCAGCATTTT | TRBJ1-5 | - | TRBV5-1 | -
CASSAIYGYTF | TGTGCCAGCAGTGCCATCTATGGCTACACCTTC | TRBJ1-2 | - | TRBV2 | once
CASSTGQGRANEQFF | TGTGCCAGTAGTACGGGACAGGGGAGGGCCAATGAGCAGTTCTTC | TRBJ2-1 | TRBD1 | TRBV19 | once
CASSPIRGFGSSYEQYF | TGTGCCAGCAGCCCCATCCGCGGTTTTGGGAGCTCCTACGAGCAGTACTTC | TRBJ2-7 | - | TRBV28 | -
CASSVGSHFTDTQYF | TGTGCCAGCAGCGTCGGGTCTCACTTCACAGATACGCAGTATTTT | TRBJ2-3 | - | TRBV9 | -
CASSVRLAPLAKNIQYF | TGTGCCAGCAGCGTACGACTAGCTCCCCTAGCCAAAAACATTCAGTACTTC | TRBJ2-4 | TRBD2 | TRBV5-4 | once
CASSTLAGPYNEQFF | TGTGCCAGTAGTACGCTAGCGGGACCTTACAATGAGCAGTTCTTC | TRBJ2-1 | TRBD2 | TRBV19 | -
CASSEDTNTDTQYF | TGTGCCAGCAGCGAGGACACCAACACAGATACGCAGTATTTT | TRBJ2-3 | - | TRBV2 | -
CASSFRSGTSGSWMGEQYF | TGTGCCAGCAGCTTCCGTTCGGGGACTAGCGGGAGCTGGATGGGGGAGCAGTACTTC | TRBJ2-7 | TRBD2 | TRBV5-4 | -
CASSAGLAGVYEQYF | TGTGCCAGCAGCGCGGGACTAGCGGGAGTCTACGAGCAGTACTTC | TRBJ2-7 | TRBD2 | TRBV9 | -
CAINGREEAQPQHF | TGTGCCATCAATGGTAGGGAGGAGGCTCAGCCCCAGCATTTT | TRBJ1-5 | - | TRBV10-3 | once
CASSAVGGTEAFF | TGTGCCAGCAGTGCGGTTGGGGGCACTGAAGCTTTCTTT | TRBJ1-1 | - | TRBV9 | -
CASSVDTDTQYF | TGTGCCAGCAGCGTAGATACAGATACGCAGTATTTT | TRBJ2-3 | - | TRBV9 | -
CASSVRSEKLFF | TGTGCCAGTAGTGTCCGTAGTGAAAAACTGTTTTTT | TRBJ1-4 | - | TRBV19 | -
CASSLALLAGGYNEQFF | TGCGCCAGCAGCTTGGCACTACTAGCGGGAGGATACAATGAGCAGTTCTTC | TRBJ2-1 | TRBD2 | TRBV5-1 | -
CATSREGGRTQETQYF | TGTGCCACCAGCAGAGAGGGGGGACGGACGCAAGAGACCCAGTACTTC | TRBJ2-5 | - | TRBV15 | -
CASSEYREGGVEQFF | TGTGCCAGCAGTGAATATCGGGAGGGAGGGGTTGAGCAGTTCTTC | TRBJ2-1 | TRBD2 | TRBV2 | -